This TCR beta chain was captured by sequencing in a study of blood T cells in healthy people across ages. The second PCR ran about 6 to 12 cycles with a sample-barcoded 5' primer and J-beta primers. Through a template-switch adaptor with 12 random nucleotides, each cDNA molecule received a tag. Using its own MiXCR run on the 5' RACE reads, TCRdb lists one record per CDR3 protein. Of 1.5 million to 2 million distinct CDR3 sequences listed, about 50% are singletons. This clonotype was recorded once. As yet, its antigen is unknown. Study-level results: Estimated diversity, derived from one million T cells, was regarded as an underestimate. Measured against age, TCR beta diversity per million T cells decreased in a roughly linear manner.

The sequence came from a woman in her forties in good health. The sequenced sample was blood.

The CDR3 coding sequence is TGCAGTGGCGACGGGACTAGCGGCTACGAGCAGTACTTC. Protein: CSGDGTSGYEQYF. The chain uses TRBV20-1 and TRBJ2-5; 11 positions match TRBD2. Gene TRBJ2-7 matches the end of the DNA better, so the J call may be wrong. The CDR3 runs 13 residues. Germline CDR1 and CDR2: DFQATT and SNEGSKA (reference sequence).